This T cell receptor beta chain was documented in a study of blood T cell repertoires in COVID-19. The V and J ends lost 6 bases and 5 bases respectively, with 19 bases between them. Germline-derived CDR1 and CDR2 are GTSNPN and SVGIG (reference sequence). There are 14 residues in the CDR3. Sequenced by immunoSEQ multiplex PCR; TCRdb stores in-frame clones only, minus some. The data hold roughly 260,000 clones, with about 90% observed a single time. The sequenced material came from peripheral blood. This receptor was taken from a woman in her fifties or sixties who had recovered from COVID-19. The chain has TRBV30 and TRBJ1-1; tentatively, D is TRBD1 (6 bases). This chain's CDR3 is CACLTPKGGTEAFF. The CDR3 DNA follows: TGTGCCTGTTTAACACCCAAAGGGGGTACTGAAGCTTTCTTT.